This T cell receptor beta chain comes out of a study of cytomegalovirus exposure and HLA in healthy donors (dated 2017 in TCRdb). Turning to the overall study: An earlier analysis of 587 of the donors reported approximately 300 Gb of sequence data and 117 million unique TCR beta sequences obtained from about 179 million T cells. The study aimed to test whether signatures of past pathogen exposure could be identified by cataloging public T cell receptors. Typing coverage differed by locus: A, B, C, DRB1 and DQB1 were typed in roughly 629-640 donors, DQA1 in roughly 500, DPA1 in some 600, and DPB1 in 400 to 480. Across 398 genotyped donors of the cohort, an average of about 240,000 unique TCR beta nucleotide sequences per donor were sequenced, and around 19% of those sequences were non-productive. A later genetic analysis used genome-wide SNP genotypes for about 55% of the 666 donors, treating that subset as a discovery cohort. Of the 398 genotyped donors, over 70% fell in the genetic ancestry cluster associated with self-reported Caucasian donors. An earlier analysis of 450 to 750 of the donors used high-throughput TCR beta sequencing to judge whether each TCR beta V gene segment behaved as functional or pseudogenic. The study used immunosequencing to profile the T cell repertoires of approximately 650 subjects and linked those repertoires to cytomegalovirus serostatus. About 320 gigabases of sequencing data and approximately 85 million unique TCR sequences were included in an early release covering several hundred HLA-typed donors. Along with the roughly 610-subject first cohort, a separate validation cohort of 120 different subjects was used. Five DR-DQ haplotypes were treated as single units for association and clustering because of strong linkage in the cohort. A later analysis re-examined previously published TCR beta repertoires from over 500 donors and added high-resolution HLA genotyping to investigate patterns of TCR occurrence. Every discovery cohort repertoire had been produced on one sequencing platform. HLA typing covered class I and class II loci at four-digit resolution. The study combined high-throughput TCR immunosequencing, statistical association of individual TCRs with disease status, and machine learning to predict cytomegalovirus infection status. Donor age, sex, ethnicity and CMV serostatus were collected together with the repertoire data. The later analysis used no new phenotypic data to find candidate immune exposures, relying instead on TCR beta sequences and their occurrence across donors. What the work shows at the level of the full study, not this receptor alone: Most TCR sequences were observed very rarely across donors, whereas some public TCRs were present in many individuals. A total of about 150 TCR beta chains were listed by the study as associated with cytomegalovirus. Cytomegalovirus status was reported to be diagnosed by the classifier with high specificity and sensitivity in both the original and validation cohorts. In a later analysis, the rate of TCR association differed among HLA loci, with DRB1 alleles having the most associated TCRs and HLA-C alleles having the fewest. Presence/absence analyses assumed roughly uniform sequencing depth across donors, an assumption that may not hold. In a later analysis, HLA-associated TCR beta chains were found to be more clonally expanded and to have lower generation probabilities than equally common non-associated chains. A further reported finding was that TCR beta sequences accurately predicted the HLA-A and HLA-B alleles for most subjects in the first cohort. A later analysis reported that several top co-occurrence clusters appeared linked to parvovirus B19, influenza, CMV and Epstein-Barr virus. Around 16 rarely observed V segments, including chromosome 9 orphons, were excluded from the earlier analysis of some 590 of the donors because counts were too low. HLA typing was unavailable for some donors at each locus, so association tests used only the typed subset. In a later genetic analysis, fewer N-insertions in productive TCRs were reported among donors in an Asian-associated ancestry cluster than the roughly 700-donor mean. Specific HLA alleles were associated with 15,000 to 20,000 TCR beta sequences at a false discovery rate of 0.05 in a later analysis. Because the 87-base-pair reads could not distinguish some IMGT-functional V segments, including TRBV6-2 and TRBV6-3, those segments were excluded. The cohort was sequenced for TCR beta chains only, and without alpha or paired-chain data the features that could be detected were limited. According to the authors, the approach could potentially be generalized to other disease states and immunological phenotypes. Linkage disequilibrium might explain the correlated functional status among segregating V segments, but an unknown experimental factor could not be ruled out. Most CMV-associated TCR beta chains appeared to be HLA-restricted in a later analysis, and the HLA associations seemed to be driven largely by CMV exposure. In vitro tests confirmed that three of the cytomegalovirus-associated TCR beta chains recognize cytomegalovirus antigens. The sequencing pipeline was judged likely to have produced a cluster of highly shared sequence variants as a technical artifact. An association between a missense DCLRE1C variant and V-gene and J-gene trimming of TCR beta chains was found in a later genetic analysis and replicated in an independent cohort. Assigning TCR associations to individual alleles was difficult when HLA alleles, especially DR and DQ, strongly co-occurred. Broadly in line with IMGT annotations, most TCR beta V segments showed up in productive rearrangements about 90% or about 30% of the time in an earlier analysis of 450 to 750 of the donors. For the cohort, immune exposure information was limited to CMV serostatus.

The cohort comprised fewer than 700 healthy bone marrow donors. Cohort members were all nominally healthy when sampled, although unrecorded immune exposures were likely present. The donor was CMV seropositive and belonged to the group of over 250 seropositive cohort members. Each donor provided a peripheral blood sample, and peripheral blood mononuclear cells were used for TCR beta sequencing. Genomic DNA extraction from the blood cell samples was performed with the Qiagen DNeasy Blood Extraction Kit. As to this clone: What this receptor recognizes is not known. Base quality data are lacking; no much larger clone is found one base away.

The library came from the immunoSEQ multiplex PCR assay. The multiplex PCR relied on a mix of 60 forward primers for TCR Vbeta segments and 13 reverse primers for TCR Jbeta segments. A multiplex PCR assay on genomic DNA amplified the CDR3 region of rearranged TCR beta genes. Amplified TCR beta libraries were sequenced as 87-base-pair reads on the Illumina HiSeq System. In the paper's pipeline: A later analysis counted tens of millions of unique TCR beta chains across the 640 or so repertoires, and roughly 9.9 million of these chains were shared by at least two donors. Raw reads were error-corrected and collapsed into unique sequences by a nearest-neighbor algorithm in which closely related sequences were merged to remove PCR and sequencing errors. V, D and J gene segments were assigned by aligning CDR3 sequences to IMGT reference sequences. For a sequence to be retained, a match of at least six nucleotides to both a V gene segment and a J gene segment was required. Rearrangements were classified as productive when the CDR3 lacked stop codons and remained in frame with V and J, and all other rearrangements were classified as non-productive. CDR3 was defined according to IMGT convention as the region running from the second conserved V-encoded cysteine to the conserved J-encoded phenylalanine. The earlier analysis of some 600 of the donors excluded sequences that lacked an unambiguous match to a single V gene segment. In an earlier analysis of 587 of the donors, V segments were called functional above 56.7% productive rearrangements and were called segregating when the between-donor standard deviation exceeded 5%. A statistical classification framework was built for diagnosing cytomegalovirus status from the catalog of TCR beta chain sequences. A later analysis assigned V and J genes by comparing TCR nucleotide sequences with IMGT/GENE-DB human TR gene sequences. A later analysis assigned CDR3 sequences and most-parsimonious VDJ recombination scenarios with the TCRdist pipeline. In a later analysis, every TCR beta chain was defined by the combination of its CDR3 amino acid sequence and its V-gene family, and reads without a unique V-gene family were dropped. As a way to deal with suspected cross-contamination and a sequencing artifact, a later analysis dropped 592 nucleotide sequences that were highly shared and had low generation probability. In a later analysis, a clonal expansion index was calculated for each public chain from normalized within-repertoire ranks of inferred template counts. A later analysis computed generation probabilities with a VDJ recombination model fitted to out-of-frame rearrangements, and checked the results against IGoR. In a later analysis, TCR-TCR, TCR-HLA and TCR-CMV co-occurrence was scored with hypergeometric tests, and a repertoire-size bias correction was applied to TCR pairs. A later analysis estimated false discovery rates by permuting HLA or CMV assignments 20 times. In a later analysis, co-occurring TCRs were grouped with DBSCAN, and TCRdist sequence similarity was added when clustering was performed within HLA-allele-positive subsets. Co-occurrence clustering excluded repertoires with fewer than 30,000 or more than 120,000 public chains, plus five with anomalous nucleotide sharing. TCRdb obtained this table from immuneACCESS and retained in-frame rearrangements with V and J assigned. These tables miss some clones; where compared with another copy, unresolved V genes account for less than half of the shortfall, and the remainder is unexplained. V and J calls and clone size follow that table, whereas D and trimming were derived from the DNA. The sample table lists under 100,000 clones, approximately 80% of them with a count of one. Of the sample, roughly 4% is held by the ten largest clones.

Including the terminal cysteine and phenylalanine, the CDR3 comprises 15 residues. The CDR3 DNA has 45 bases and is translated from base 1. V loses 4 bases at its end and J loses 3 bases; junction bases beyond the gene matches: 6. CDR1 and CDR2 (SGHDN, FVKESK) derive from the germline V gene. The sequenced material came from PBMCs. This sequence originates from a woman aged 70 to 79 in good health and CMV-seropositive. The rearrangement joined TRBV14 to TRBJ2-3, with 8 central nucleotides matching TRBD2. The nucleotide sequence is given as TGTGCCAGCAGCCGACTGGGCGGGAGGACAGATACGCAGTATTTT. It translates as CASSRLGGRTDTQYF.